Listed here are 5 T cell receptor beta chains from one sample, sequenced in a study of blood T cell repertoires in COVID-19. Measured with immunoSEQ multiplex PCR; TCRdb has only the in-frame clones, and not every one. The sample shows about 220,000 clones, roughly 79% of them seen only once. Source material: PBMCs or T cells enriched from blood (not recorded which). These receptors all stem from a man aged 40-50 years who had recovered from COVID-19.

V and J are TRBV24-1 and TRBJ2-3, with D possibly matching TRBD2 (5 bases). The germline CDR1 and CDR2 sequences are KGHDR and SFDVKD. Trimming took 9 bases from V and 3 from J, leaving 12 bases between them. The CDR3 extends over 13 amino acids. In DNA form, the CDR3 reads TGTGCCACCGAAGCTTGGGAGACAGATACGCAGTATTTT. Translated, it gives CATEAWETDTQYF.

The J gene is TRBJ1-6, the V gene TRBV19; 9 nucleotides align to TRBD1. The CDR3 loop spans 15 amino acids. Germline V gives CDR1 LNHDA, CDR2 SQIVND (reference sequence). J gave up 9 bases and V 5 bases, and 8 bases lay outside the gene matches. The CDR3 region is CASSPPGQGSSPLHF. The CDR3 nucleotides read TGTGCCAGTAGTCCACCGGGACAGGGCTCTTCACCCCTCCACTTT. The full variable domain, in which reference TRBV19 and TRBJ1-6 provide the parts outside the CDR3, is DGGITQSPKYLFRKEGQNVTLSCEQNLNHDAMYWYRQDPGQGLRLIYYSQIVNDFQKGDIAEGYSVSREKKESFPLTVTSAQKNPTAFYLCASSPPGQGSSPLHFGNGTRLTVT.

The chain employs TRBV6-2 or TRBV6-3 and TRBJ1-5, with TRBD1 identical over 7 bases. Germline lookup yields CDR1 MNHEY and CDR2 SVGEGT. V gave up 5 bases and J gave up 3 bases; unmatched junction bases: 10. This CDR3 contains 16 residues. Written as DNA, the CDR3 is TGTGCCAGCAGTCCCAGGACAGGCTACTTCAATCAGCCCCAGCATTTT. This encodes CASSPRTGYFNQPQHF.

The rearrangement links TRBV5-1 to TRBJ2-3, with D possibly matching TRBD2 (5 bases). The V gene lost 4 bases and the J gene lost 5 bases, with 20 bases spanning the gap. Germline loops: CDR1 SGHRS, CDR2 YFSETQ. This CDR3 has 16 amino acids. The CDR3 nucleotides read TGCGCCAGCAGCCCCCGGGGTCTCACCACAATAGATACGCAGTATTTT. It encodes CASSPRGLTTIDTQYF. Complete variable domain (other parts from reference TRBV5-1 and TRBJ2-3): KAGVTQTPRYLIKTRGQQVTLSCSPISGHRSVSWYQQTPGQGLQFLFEYFSETQRNKGNFPGRFSGRQFSNSRSEMNVSTLELGDSALYLCASSPRGLTTIDTQYFGPGTRLTVL.

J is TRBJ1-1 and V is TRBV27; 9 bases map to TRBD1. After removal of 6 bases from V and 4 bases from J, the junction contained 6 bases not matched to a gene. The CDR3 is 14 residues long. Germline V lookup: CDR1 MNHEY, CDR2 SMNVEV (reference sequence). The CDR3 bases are TGTGCCAGCAGACAGGGGGCGATTGGCACTGAAGCTTTCTTT. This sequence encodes CASRQGAIGTEAFF.